This entry is about one T cell receptor (beta chain). Its antigen is not identified. This sample is part of a study of graft-versus-host responses after intestinal transplantation. Study as a whole: Those transplanted obtained multivisceral, liver-intestinal, or isolated intestinal grafts. Tacrolimus and steroids were given for around 3 years to all recipients after anti-thymocyte globulin induction.

CDR1 is MGHRA, CDR2 YSYEKL, per germline. Trimming cost V 0 bases and J 0 bases, with 8 bases left between them. The length of the CDR3 is 15 residues. Study outcomes and limitations: Early post-transplant HvG declines showed an association with peak circulating GvH clone levels. Present in recipient marrow, GvH clones included some that appeared first in ileum or blood.

Generated by immunoSEQ multiplex PCR, the TCRdb table keeps only in-frame clones and is missing some. Here the sample spans about 39,000 clones, 90% to 95% being singletons. This chain uses TRBV4-1 with TRBJ1-1, with no clear D. The receptor comes from a human donor who was the organ donor for an intestinal transplant. This specimen consisted of unstimulated CD8+ T cells sorted from spleen or lymph node cells, obtained before transplant. The CDR3 here is CASSQEEGMNTEAFF. The DNA for the CDR3 is TGCGCCAGCAGCCAAGAAGAGGGCATGAACACTGAAGCTTTCTTT.